This entry lists 12 T cell receptor beta chains sequenced from one sample in a study of regulatory T cells in long-lasting Graves disease. Time point reported: newly diagnosed GD, antithyroid drugs for less than 3 months. Construction of the TCR library relied on RNA isolated from PBMCs. TCR beta libraries were built with iRepertoire HTBI primers and Arm-PCR of CDR3 regions. Each CDR3 protein is one row after TCRdb ran MiXCR on the multiplex PCR reads. The table shows 250,000 to 300,000 distinct CDR3 sequences, with around a sixth occurring only once. The same specimen was also included in a second study, on T cells in Graves' hyperthyroidism and ophthalmopathy.

This specimen was peripheral blood mononuclear cells (PBMCs), taken at new diagnosis, from a patient treated with antithyroid drugs. These receptors originate from a woman aged 25-40 years with Graves disease.

This clonotype was counted at least ten times. The rearrangement links TRBV3-1 to TRBJ2-5; D is undetermined. Trimming left V 4 bases short and J 14 bases short, with 14 bases between. Germline loops: CDR1 LGHDT, CDR2 YNNKEL (reference sequence). The CDR3 runs to 11 residues. The CDR3 loop is CASSLRIKTYF. Here the CDR3 DNA reads TGTGCCAGCAGCCTCAGGATCAAGACCTACTTC.

This clonotype was detected ten times or more. V usage is TRBV7-2 and J usage is TRBJ2-1, with D possibly being TRBD1 (6 bases). V was pared by 3 bases and J by 10 bases, with 7 bases between. The CDR3 covers 11 residues. Germline V CDR1 and CDR2: SGHTA, FQGNSA. This CDR3 reads CASSLGHEQFF. The CDR3 nucleotides read TGTGCCAGCAGCTTGGGACACGAGCAGTTCTTC.

This clonotype appeared many times. The chain recombines TRBV7-9 with TRBJ2-2, with a weak D call TRBD2 (7 bases). Germline V gene data show CDR1 as SEHNR and CDR2 as FQNEAQ (reference sequence). Trimming stripped 2 bases from V and 2 bases from J, with 21 bases between. This CDR3 spans 19 amino acids. The CDR3 is CASSLRRGRIGGNTGELFF. In DNA, the CDR3 is TGTGCCAGCAGCTTACGGCGGGGGCGTATTGGGGGCAACACCGGGGAGCTGTTTTTT.

This clonotype was seen repeatedly, ten times or more. The chain carries TRBV6-5 and TRBJ1-2, with D unresolved. Germline CDR1 and CDR2: MNHEY and SVGAGI. The CDR3 has 13 residues. V dropped 2 bases and J dropped 6 bases, with 10 bases sitting between them. CDR3 DNA sequence: TGTGCCAGCAGTTACCCCTCAAGCGATGGCTACACCTTC. Translated, it gives CASSYPSSDGYTF.

Notes on this clonotype: With only one base between it and a far larger clone, this is likely a read error. This chain connects TRBV2 to TRBJ2-3; 7 bases align to TRBD1. The germline gives CDR1 SNHLY, CDR2 FYNNEI. The CDR3 extends over 11 amino acids. CDR3 in DNA: TGTGCCAGCAGGGGGACAGTTGAAGCTTCCTTT. Its protein product is CASRGTVEASF.

This clonotype has more than one count but fewer than ten. J is TRBJ2-7 and V is TRBV11-2; D not resolved. The ends were cut back, 2 bases at V and 0 bases at J, with 8 bases in the middle. CDR1 is SGHAT and CDR2 is FQNNGV in the germline V gene. The CDR3 runs to 14 residues. CDR3: CASSLWGVSYEQYF. For the CDR3, the DNA is TGTGCCAGCAGCTTATGGGGTGTCTCCTACGAGCAGTACTTC.

This clonotype occurred once. Since a far larger clone is one base different, this is likely a read error. The rearrangement links TRBV20-1 to TRBJ2-1; tentatively, D is TRBD2 (6 bases). The CDR3 is made up of 14 amino acids. V was trimmed by 0 bases and J by 10 bases, leaving 16 bases between them. Germline CDR1 is DFQATT and CDR2 is SNEGSKA (reference sequence). CDR3 coding DNA: TGCAGTGCTAGAGATGACGGGGGTTCCTACGAGCAGTTCTTC. It specifies CSARDDGGSYEQFF.

This clonotype has a count of ten or more. DNA of the CDR3: TGCAGTGCCCGAGGGGGGGCAGGGGAGACCCAGTACTTC. Protein: CSARGGAGETQYF. The chain is built from TRBV20-1 and TRBJ2-5; D possibly corresponds to TRBD2 (7 bases). This CDR3 region has 13 residues. Germline V gene sequence: CDR1 DFQATT, CDR2 SNEGSKA (reference sequence). V was pared by 6 bases and J by 5 bases, with 16 bases between.

This clonotype was found many times. V and J are TRBV7-9 and TRBJ2-5, with D perhaps matching TRBD1 (5 bases). Trimming stripped 3 bases from V and 1 base from J, with 6 bases between. Germline values: CDR1 SEHNR, CDR2 FQNEAQ (reference sequence). The CDR3 is 13 amino acids. CDR3 DNA sequence: TGTGCCAGCAGCTTGGACATCCAAGAGACCCAGTACTTC. It translates to CASSLDIQETQYF.

This clonotype was seen ten or more times. This chain uses TRBV6-5 with TRBJ1-1; 8 bases fit TRBD1. With 3 bases clipped from V and 1 base from J, the junction kept 4 bases outside the gene matches. The germline CDR1 and CDR2 sequences are MNHEY and SVGAGI. This CDR3 is 15 amino acids long. The CDR3 protein is CASSYSDRGNTEAFF. As DNA, the CDR3 is TGTGCCAGCAGTTATTCCGACAGGGGGAACACTGAAGCTTTCTTT.

This clonotype was seen many times. The chain joins TRBV18 to TRBJ2-1; 10 bases fit TRBD2. From germline, CDR1 is KGHSH and CDR2 LQKENI. Trimming at V came to 5 bases and at J to 9 bases, leaving 16 bases not matched to a gene. There are 17 residues in the CDR3. The CDR3 DNA sequence: TGTGCCAGCTCATCGCGAATTCCAACTAGCGGGGCCGGTGAGCAGTTCTTC. Translation: CASSSRIPTSGAGEQFF.

This clonotype was counted between two and nine times. This chain links TRBV11-2 with TRBJ1-2; D may be TRBD1 (6 bases). Trimming took 2 bases from V and 14 from J, leaving 15 bases between them. CDR1 SGHAT and CDR2 FQNNGV come from the germline V gene. The CDR3 is 12 amino acids. CDR3 bases: TGTGCCAGCAGCTTAATTTTGGGGGCGCCGACCTTC. This codes for CASSLILGAPTF.